Below are 14 T cell receptor beta chains sequenced from a single sample in a study of shared clonotypes between healthy human individuals (dated by TCRdb to about 2020). Library prep was done by the immunoSEQ multiplex PCR assay. This is the immuneACCESS table as TCRdb keeps it, with only in-frame sequences that have V and J called. A part of the clones is gone; compared with another copy, unresolved V genes explain less than half, and the rest is unexplained. This sample is represented by about 1.5 million clones; 98% of them were singletons. The leading ten clones occupy about 0.45% of the sample. The sequenced sample consisted of naive CD4+ T cells sorted from blood. Reading the label with the study, this specimen's cell subset or site is: CD45RA+ positively selected. The receptors were sampled from a man in his thirties or forties in good health.

The J gene is TRBJ1-4, the V gene TRBV5-1; TRBD1 agrees at 7 bases. The CDR3 totals 15 residues. CDR1 is SGHRS and CDR2 is YFSETQ in the germline V gene. The junction had 10 bases not matched to a gene; V was cut back by 4 bases and J by 7 bases. DNA of the CDR3: TGCGCCAGCAGCAGCGAGGGACAGAGTAGTGAAAAACTGTTTTTT. Its protein product is CASSSEGQSSEKLFF.

This chain links TRBV9 with TRBJ1-1; a possible D gene is TRBD1 (5 bases). CDR1 SGDLS and CDR2 YYNGEE come from the germline V gene. This CDR3 region has 14 residues. Trimming stripped 6 bases from V and 3 bases from J, with 15 bases between. Here the CDR3 reads CASKRQTGDTEAFF. The CDR3 nucleotides read TGTGCCAGCAAAAGACAGACGGGGGACACTGAAGCTTTCTTT.

The chain links TRBV5-1 to TRBJ2-2; D gene uncertain. Trimming removed 0 bases at V and 3 bases at J, with 6 bases between. CDR1 SGHRS and CDR2 YFSETQ come from the germline V gene. CDR3 length equals 14 residues. CDR3 residues: CASSLALDTGELFF. CDR3 nucleotides: TGCGCCAGCAGCTTGGCCCTGGACACCGGGGAGCTGTTTTTT.

The chain couples TRBV2 to TRBJ2-5, with TRBD2 matching 10 bases. V lost 4 bases to trimming and J lost 5 bases; unmatched junction nucleotides: 10. Germline CDR1 reads SNHLY; CDR2 reads FYNNEI. The CDR3 extends over 16 amino acids. Here the CDR3 reads CASSVLLAGAGETQYF. CDR3 nucleotide sequence: TGTGCCAGCAGTGTCCTTCTAGCGGGAGCGGGCGAGACCCAGTACTTC.

In this sample, this clone turned up once. The same CDR3 is also encoded by other DNA sequences in this sample. This chain joins TRBV9 and TRBJ2-3, with D uncertain. The CDR3 totals 13 residues. Per germline, CDR1 SGDLS and CDR2 YYNGEE. V was cut by 0 bases and J by 1 base, with 3 bases left in between. CDR3 in amino acids: CASSVAGTDTQYF. CDR3 in DNA: TGTGCCAGCAGCGTAGCCGGCACAGATACGCAGTATTTT.

The chain carries TRBV28 and TRBJ1-5; TRBD1 is a possible D gene (5 bases). CDR1 and CDR2 (germline): MDHEN, SYDVKM. The CDR3 has 14 amino acids. Trimming took 10 bases from V and 5 from J, leaving 18 bases between them. The CDR3 DNA reads TGTGCCACCTCCCTTCGCAGGGCGTATCAGCCCCAGCATTTT. Translated, it gives CATSLRRAYQPQHF.

The rearrangement joins TRBV7-9 to TRBJ2-2; possible D gene TRBD1, 6 bases. V was trimmed by 2 bases and J by 2 bases, leaving 9 bases between them. Germline lookup yields CDR1 SEHNR and CDR2 FQNEAQ (reference sequence). The CDR3 spans 15 residues. The CDR3 is CASSLRTANTGELFF. In DNA form, the CDR3 reads TGTGCCAGCAGCTTACGGACAGCAAACACCGGGGAGCTGTTTTTT.

The J gene is TRBJ2-3, the V gene TRBV5-1; TRBD1 matches at 7 bases. Germline V lookup: CDR1 SGHRS, CDR2 YFSETQ. This CDR3 contains 14 residues. V lost 3 bases and J lost 3; bases outside the gene matches: 4. The CDR3 loop reads CASSSYRGTDTQYF. The CDR3 nucleotides read TGCGCCAGCAGCTCTTACAGGGGAACAGATACGCAGTATTTT. Full variable domain (rest looked up from reference TRBV5-1 and TRBJ2-3): KAGVTQTPRYLIKTRGQQVTLSCSPISGHRSVSWYQQTPGQGLQFLFEYFSETQRNKGNFPGRFSGRQFSNSRSEMNVSTLELGDSALYLCASSSYRGTDTQYFGPGTRLTVL.

The chain joins TRBV5-1 to TRBJ1-4; D gene uncertain. The V and J ends lost 0 bases and 4 bases respectively, with 10 bases between them. CDR3 length equals 15 residues. Germline V CDR1 and CDR2: SGHRS, YFSETQ. The CDR3 protein is CASSLGEGVNEKLFF. The CDR3 DNA is TGCGCCAGCAGCTTGGGAGAGGGAGTTAATGAAAAACTGTTTTTT.

This chain joins TRBV11-3 and TRBJ2-5, with no clear D. The CDR3 runs 13 residues. Germline CDR1 reads SGHNT; CDR2 reads YENEEA. Trimming left V 4 bases short and J 4 bases short, with 10 bases between. This CDR3 is CASSSRAGETQYF. The CDR3 DNA follows: TGTGCCAGCAGCTCAAGAGCCGGAGAGACCCAGTACTTC.

Here the CDR3 DNA reads TGCGCCAGCAGCTTGCGGAGCGGGAGGGCCGGCAATGAGCAGTTCTTC. This gives the protein CASSLRSGRAGNEQFF. The chain employs TRBV5-1 and TRBJ2-1; 10 nucleotides align to TRBD2. The J segment lost 6 bases and the V segment lost 1 base, leaving 7 bases of the junction unmatched. The CDR3 consists of 16 residues. Germline V lookup: CDR1 SGHRS, CDR2 YFSETQ.

This clone was detected once. The chain combines TRBV5-1 with TRBJ2-3; TRBD2 aligns across 9 bases. This CDR3 region has 16 residues. J was trimmed by 5 bases and V by 4 bases; bases with no gene match: 11. Germline V gene lookup returns CDR1 SGHRS and CDR2 YFSETQ. The CDR3 sequence is CASSPGVAGARDTQYF. The CDR3 bases are TGCGCCAGCAGCCCCGGGGTAGCGGGAGCTAGAGATACGCAGTATTTT.

This chain links TRBV5-1 with TRBJ2-3, with D maybe TRBD2 (5 bases). Germline CDR1 reads SGHRS; CDR2 reads YFSETQ. This CDR3 comprises 18 residues. The V end was cut by 4 bases, the J end by 1 base, with 22 bases between. As DNA, the CDR3 is TGCGCCAGCAGCCGTGAGGGTCGGACCCTATCTGGCACAGATACGCAGTATTTT. Its translation: CASSREGRTLSGTDTQYF.

V and J are TRBV28 and TRBJ2-2; D is undetermined. The CDR3 extends over 13 amino acids. The V end lost 0 bases, the J end lost 7 bases, and 6 bases lay between the germline ends. Germline assignment: CDR1 MDHEN and CDR2 SYDVKM. The DNA of the CDR3 is TGTGCCAGCAGTTTATGGGGTAACGGGGAGCTGTTTTTT. Translating it yields CASSLWGNGELFF.